This T cell receptor beta chain was sequenced during a study of blood T cell repertoires in COVID-19. On the study more broadly: The samples span acute and convalescent COVID-19 from the United States, Italy and Spain.

Original data processing: Estimates of nucleated cell counts were drawn from the amplification of reference gene primers. The assay was immunoSEQ multiplex PCR, and TCRdb's table has in-frame clones only and misses some. V, J and clone size are those of that table, while D and trimming were read from the DNA. In the table there are a few hundred thousand clones, around 82% of which are singletons. The germline V gene encodes CDR1 GTSNPN and CDR2 SVGIG (reference sequence). V lost 0 bases, J lost 4 bases, and 9 bases lay in between. The CDR3 length is 13 residues. The sequencing input was peripheral blood. This TCR derives from a human donor with COVID-19, enrolled during active disease. The donor label of this sample is uncertain. V usage is TRBV30 and J usage is TRBJ1-1; the D gene is possibly TRBD1 (5 bases). In DNA form, the CDR3 reads TGTGCCTGGAGTGTATTTAGGGGCACTGAAGCTTTCTTT. It specifies CAWSVFRGTEAFF.